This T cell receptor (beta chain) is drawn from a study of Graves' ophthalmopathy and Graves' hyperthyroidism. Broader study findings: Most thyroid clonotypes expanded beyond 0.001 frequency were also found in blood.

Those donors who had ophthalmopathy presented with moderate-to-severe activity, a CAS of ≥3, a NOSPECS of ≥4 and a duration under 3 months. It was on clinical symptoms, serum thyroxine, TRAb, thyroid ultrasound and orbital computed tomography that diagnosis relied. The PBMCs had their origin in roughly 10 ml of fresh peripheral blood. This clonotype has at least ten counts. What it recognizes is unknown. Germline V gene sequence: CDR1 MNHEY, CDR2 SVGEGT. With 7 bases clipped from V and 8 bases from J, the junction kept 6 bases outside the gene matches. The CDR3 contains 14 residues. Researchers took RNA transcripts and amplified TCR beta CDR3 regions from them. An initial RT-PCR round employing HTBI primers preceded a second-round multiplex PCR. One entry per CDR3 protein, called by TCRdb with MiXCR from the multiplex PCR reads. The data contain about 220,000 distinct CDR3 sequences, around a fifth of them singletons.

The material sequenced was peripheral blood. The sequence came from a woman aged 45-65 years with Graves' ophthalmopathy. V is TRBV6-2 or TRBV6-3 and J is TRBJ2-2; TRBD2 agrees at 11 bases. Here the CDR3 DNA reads TGTGCCAGCAATCCGGGACTAGCGGCAGGGGAGCTGTTTTTT. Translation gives CASNPGLAAGELFF.